One and the same sample provided the 10 T cell receptor beta chains below, sequenced in a study of T-cell reconstitution after alpha-beta-depleted transplantation in children. Unique molecular identifiers featured in how the TCRbeta library was prepared. Using its own MiXCR run on the PCR reads, TCRdb lists one record per CDR3 protein. Here the sample spans approximately 350,000 distinct CDR3 sequences, about 14% being singletons. Sample: PBMCs, taken from the stem cell graft. These receptors were obtained from a human donor who donated a stem cell graft to a child with Fanconi anemia.

There are many counts of this clonotype. This chain uses TRBV10-1 with TRBJ1-1; D unclear. V was cut by 4 bases and J by 8 bases, with 11 bases left in between. The CDR3 consists of 12 residues. Per the germline V gene, CDR1 is WNHNN and CDR2 is SYGVQD (reference sequence). CDR3 DNA sequence: TGCGCCAGCAGTGCCGGGGAAAAAGAAGCTTTCTTT. Its protein is CASSAGEKEAFF.

This clonotype was found many times. V is TRBV20-1 and J is TRBJ2-3, with 8 bases matching TRBD2. This CDR3 is 14 amino acids long. Germline V gene sequence: CDR1 DFQATT, CDR2 SNEGSKA (reference sequence). Losses at the gene ends were 3 bases for V and 5 bases for J; bases not matched to a gene: 7. CDR3 nucleotide sequence: TGCAGTGCTAGCTGGACTAGCACTATAGATACGCAGTATTTT. Residues: CSASWTSTIDTQYF.

V gene TRBV28 combines with J gene TRBJ2-2; D not certain. Between the trimmed V and J ends, which lost 2 bases and 3 bases, there was a span of 10 bases. CDR3 length equals 15 residues. The germline V gene has CDR1 MDHEN and CDR2 SYDVKM. DNA for the CDR3: TGTGCCAGCAGTTTAGTGGGTACTTACACCGGGGAGCTGTTTTTT. Protein sequence: CASSLVGTYTGELFF.

This clonotype came up many times. The genes are TRBV19 and TRBJ1-2, with 7 bases identical to TRBD1. Germline assignment: CDR1 LNHDA and CDR2 SQIVND (reference sequence). The CDR3 spans 13 residues. The ends lost 4 bases at V and 6 bases at J; junction bases unmatched: 5. CDR3 in amino acids: CASSTGQVNGYTF. The CDR3 DNA reads TGTGCCAGTAGTACCGGACAGGTTAATGGCTACACCTTC.

This sequence joins TRBV5-1 and TRBJ2-7; D is possibly TRBD1 (5 bases). The CDR3 consists of 15 residues. Germline V gene data show CDR1 as SGHRS and CDR2 as YFSETQ. V gave up 0 bases and J gave up 0 bases, with 10 bases separating them. The CDR3 sequence: CASSLEGAHSYEQYF. The CDR3 bases are TGCGCCAGCAGCTTGGAAGGGGCCCACTCCTACGAGCAGTACTTC.

The chain carries TRBV7-8 and TRBJ2-5; D is possibly TRBD1 or TRBD2 (5 bases each). This CDR3 is 16 amino acids long. With 0 bases removed from V and 5 bases from J, the gap between germline ends came to 16 bases. Germline CDR1 reads SGHVS; CDR2 reads FQNEAQ. CDR3 sequence: CASSLAKGRLEETQYF. The CDR3 DNA sequence: TGTGCCAGCAGCTTAGCGAAGGGACGCCTGGAGGAGACCCAGTACTTC.

This clonotype was detected a few times. V is TRBV7-8 and J is TRBJ2-4; D may correspond to TRBD1 or TRBD2 (5 bases each). Per germline, CDR1 SGHVS and CDR2 FQNEAQ. Trimming removed 1 base from V and 1 base from J, with 8 bases in between. The CDR3 consists of 15 residues. CDR3 coding DNA: TGTGCCAGCAGCTTAGGGGGGTCGGCCAAAAACATTCAGTACTTC. It codes for CASSLGGSAKNIQYF.

This clonotype has a handful of counts. CDR3 DNA: TGTGCCAGCAGCTCGACCTGGGCGGGCACCAACTATGGCTACACCTTC. This encodes CASSSTWAGTNYGYTF. The V gene is TRBV7-2, the J gene TRBJ1-2; D gene uncertain. Germline CDR1 is SGHTA and CDR2 is FQGNSA. The CDR3 totals 16 residues. Trimming cost V 4 bases and J 2 bases, with 17 bases left between them.

This clonotype has a count of ten or more. The chain joins TRBV12-3 or TRBV12-4 to TRBJ2-5; maybe TRBD2 (6 bases). Trimming cost V 8 bases and J 1 base, with 11 bases left between them. The CDR3 sequence is 13 residues long. The CDR3 loop reads CASGGISQETQYF. For the CDR3, the DNA is TGTGCCAGCGGGGGGATTTCCCAAGAGACCCAGTACTTC.

This clonotype has more than one count but fewer than ten. The chain couples TRBV15 to TRBJ2-5; no clear D gene. Germline lookup yields CDR1 LNHNV and CDR2 YYDKDF (reference sequence). Trimming stripped 0 bases from V and 3 bases from J, with 8 bases between. The length of the CDR3 is 14 residues. The CDR3 loop is CATSRDTDEETQYF. The CDR3, as DNA: TGTGCCACCAGCAGAGATACCGACGAAGAGACCCAGTACTTC.